A selection of T cell receptor beta chains follows, all from one sample in a study of cytomegalovirus exposure and HLA in healthy donors. Here immunoSEQ multiplex PCR was the method, and the copy in TCRdb shows in-frame clones only, minus some. The table has approximately 170,000 clones, roughly 85% seen once. The source material was PBMCs. These receptors were collected from a male donor in good health and CMV-seronegative. CDR3s include the opening cysteine and the closing phenylalanine or tryptophan. The D gene is left open where the match is weak. Expanded clones are given a class, and other clones once, few, many or no size at all.

TRBV9	-	-	TRBJ2-2	CASNPGHGQSGELFF	TGTGCCAGCAACCCAGGGCATGGGCAGTCCGGGGAGCTGTTTTTT
TRBV6-5	-	-	TRBJ2-1	CASSYIGGSSFEQFF	TGTGCCAGCAGTTATATCGGAGGCAGCAGCTTTGAGCAGTTCTTC
TRBV15	TRBD1	few	TRBJ1-4	CASYSGTGKEANEKLFF	TGTGCCTCGTATTCCGGGACAGGGAAGGAGGCTAATGAAAAACTGTTTTTT
TRBV28	TRBD2	-	TRBJ2-1	CASKSLAGSNEQFF	TGTGCCAGCAAGAGTCTAGCGGGTTCCAATGAGCAGTTCTTC
TRBV10-2	-	-	TRBJ1-5	CASSESGGSAQPQHF	TGCGCCAGCAGTGAGTCGGGAGGTTCTGCTCAGCCCCAGCATTTT
TRBV7-8	-	-	TRBJ1-5	CASSLDRDQPQHF	TGTGCCAGCAGCTTAGACCGAGATCAGCCCCAGCATTTT
TRBV6-5	TRBD2	-	TRBJ2-7	CASSYSAGGPSYEQYF	TGTGCCAGCAGTTACTCGGCGGGAGGGCCCTCCTACGAGCAGTACTTC
TRBV6-5	TRBD1	-	TRBJ1-2	CASSYEGQGDYGYTF	TGTGCCAGCAGTTATGAGGGACAGGGTGACTATGGCTACACCTTC
TRBV6-5	TRBD1	-	TRBJ1-6	CASSLGQVHSPPHF	TGTGCCAGCAGCCTTGGACAGGTACATTCACCCCCCCACTTT
TRBV6-5	-	few	TRBJ2-7	CASTFPEYEQYF	TGTGCCAGCACATTCCCCGAGTACGAGCAGTACTTC
TRBV19	TRBD1	-	TRBJ1-2	CASSIRGTEFWGYTF	TGTGCCAGTAGTATCCGCGGGACAGAGTTTTGGGGCTACACCTTC
TRBV30	TRBD1	-	TRBJ2-7	CAWSVVGTGAYEQYF	TGTGCCTGGAGCGTCGTGGGGACAGGGGCCTACGAGCAGTACTTC
TRBV4-3	TRBD2	-	TRBJ2-1	CASSQVPGLAGGVGNEQFF	TGCGCCAGCAGCCAAGTCCCGGGACTAGCGGGAGGGGTTGGGAATGAGCAGTTCTTC
TRBV14	-	-	TRBJ1-1	CASSKAGTTNTEAFF	TGTGCCAGCAGCAAAGCCGGGACAACGAACACTGAAGCTTTCTTT
TRBV14	-	few	TRBJ1-2	CASSQDKAGVYGYTF	TGTGCCAGCAGCCAAGATAAGGCGGGGGTCTATGGCTACACCTTC
TRBV9	TRBD1	once	TRBJ2-1	CASSGGTGGLYNEQFF	TGTGCCAGCAGCGGAGGGACAGGGGGCCTCTACAATGAGCAGTTCTTC
TRBV30	-	-	TRBJ1-2	CAWNRVTRGYTF	TGTGCCTGGAATCGCGTTACCCGTGGCTACACCTTC
TRBV9	-	-	TRBJ2-7	CAPRARCYEQYF	TGTGCCCCCAGGGCAAGATGCTACGAGCAGTACTTC
TRBV7-7	-	-	TRBJ2-2	CASSSSENTGELFF	TGTGCCAGCAGCTCCTCAGAAAACACCGGGGAGCTGTTTTTT
TRBV6-4	TRBD1	-	TRBJ2-3	CASSEQGAPTDTQYF	TGTGCCAGCAGTGAACAGGGGGCGCCCACAGATACGCAGTATTTT
TRBV4-1	TRBD1	-	TRBJ1-5	CASSPWTGSNQPQHF	TGCGCCAGCAGCCCCTGGACAGGGTCTAATCAGCCCCAGCATTTT
TRBV7-3	TRBD1	once	TRBJ1-1	CASSSGTGTEAFF	TGTGCCAGCAGCTCAGGGACAGGCACTGAAGCTTTCTTT
TRBV7-3	TRBD1	-	TRBJ2-7	CASSLTGGDEQYF	TGTGCCAGCAGCTTGACAGGGGGCGACGAGCAGTACTTC
TRBV7-8	-	-	TRBJ1-3	CASSPQAQTGTGNTIYF	TGTGCCAGCAGCCCTCAGGCGCAGACGGGAACTGGAAACACCATATATTTT
TRBV18	TRBD2	-	TRBJ2-3	CASSIKAGVVADTQYF	TGTGCCAGCTCCATCAAAGCGGGAGTTGTGGCAGATACGCAGTATTTT
TRBV9	-	few	TRBJ2-5	CASSVGQWQETQYF	TGTGCCAGCAGCGTAGGGCAGTGGCAAGAGACCCAGTACTTC
TRBV7-9	-	-	TRBJ1-1	CASSPVRGVQGSNTEAFF	TGTGCCAGCAGCCCCGTCAGGGGCGTGCAGGGCTCGAACACTGAAGCTTTCTTT
TRBV5-4	-	-	TRBJ1-6	CASNPWQAHNSPLHF	TGTGCCAGCAACCCATGGCAGGCGCATAATTCACCCCTCCACTTT
TRBV5-5	-	once	TRBJ1-5	CASSFQMYSNQPQHF	TGTGCCAGCAGCTTTCAGATGTATAGCAATCAGCCCCAGCATTTT
TRBV27	-	-	TRBJ1-1	CASSFRGGSTEAFF	TGTGCCAGCAGTTTCCGGGGCGGGAGCACTGAAGCTTTCTTT
TRBV5-5	-	-	TRBJ2-3	CASSLEQLSTDTQYF	TGTGCCAGCAGCTTGGAACAGCTTAGCACAGATACGCAGTATTTT
TRBV2	TRBD1	-	TRBJ2-2	CASNQGTGVTGELFF	TGTGCCAGCAATCAAGGGACAGGGGTTACCGGGGAGCTGTTTTTT
TRBV27	-	-	TRBJ2-7	CASSLSIGQGNHEQYF	TGTGCCAGCAGTTTATCGATAGGGCAGGGTAACCACGAGCAGTACTTC
TRBV7-6	TRBD1	-	TRBJ1-1	CASSLRTGGNNEAFF	TGTGCCAGCAGCTTAAGGACAGGGGGTAATAATGAAGCTTTCTTT
TRBV27	TRBD1	-	TRBJ1-2	CASSPYRGLGGYTF	TGTGCCAGCAGTCCATACAGGGGGCTAGGTGGCTACACCTTC
TRBV6-6	TRBD2	few	TRBJ2-5	CASRPGTTDRETQYF	TGTGCCAGCAGGCCCGGGACTACAGACCGAGAGACCCAGTACTTC
TRBV7-3	-	few	TRBJ2-3	CASSLTADTQYF	TGTGCCAGCAGCCTGACAGCGGATACGCAGTATTTT
TRBV15	TRBD2	-	TRBJ2-7	CATSRDAAGGNYEQYF	TGTGCCACCAGCAGAGATGCTGCGGGGGGGAACTACGAGCAGTACTTC
TRBV5-4	TRBD2	-	TRBJ2-7	CASSASGSYEQYF	TGTGCCAGCAGCGCGAGCGGGAGCTACGAGCAGTACTTC
TRBV5-1	TRBD1	-	TRBJ2-3	CASSSGTGGNVDTQYF	TGCGCCAGCAGCTCCGGGACAGGGGGCAATGTAGATACGCAGTATTTT
TRBV7-2	TRBD1	-	TRBJ2-2	CASSPLGGLNTGELFF	TGTGCCAGCAGCCCCCTAGGGGGCTTGAACACCGGGGAGCTGTTTTTT
TRBV6-5	-	-	TRBJ1-6	CASSYGRGGNSPLHF	TGTGCCAGCAGTTACGGTAGGGGGGGGAATTCACCCCTCCACTTT
TRBV6-1	TRBD1	-	TRBJ2-2	CASSTGTGVAGELFF	TGTGCCAGCAGTACCGGGACAGGGGTTGCCGGGGAGCTGTTTTTT
TRBV7-9	TRBD1	few	TRBJ1-2	CASSLTGVIYGYTF	TGTGCCAGCAGCTTAACAGGGGTGATCTATGGCTACACCTTC
TRBV18	TRBD1	-	TRBJ1-3	CASSPGTGVGNTIYF	TGTGCCAGCTCACCCGGGACAGGGGTCGGAAACACCATATATTTT
TRBV19	-	few	TRBJ1-5	CASKVRVLDQPQHF	TGTGCTAGTAAAGTAAGAGTGTTAGATCAGCCCCAGCATTTT
TRBV1	-	-	TRBJ2-5	CTSSQDATEGPIRETQYF	TGCACCAGCAGCCAAGATGCGACGGAGGGTCCTATCCGGGAGACCCAGTACTTC
TRBV2	TRBD1	once	TRBJ2-7	CASSESLDRGRAVSYEQYF	TGTGCCAGCAGTGAGTCCCTGGACAGGGGGCGGGCGGTTTCCTACGAGCAGTACTTC
TRBV7-9	TRBD1	-	TRBJ1-6	CASMGPRQGYNSPLHF	TGTGCCAGCATGGGTCCGAGACAGGGGTATAATTCACCCCTCCACTTT
TRBV27	-	-	TRBJ2-2	CASTLATGNTGELFF	TGTGCCAGCACCTTGGCGACAGGCAACACCGGGGAGCTGTTTTTT
TRBV14	-	-	TRBJ2-4	CASSHGGAKNIQYF	TGTGCCAGCAGCCACGGCGGTGCCAAAAACATTCAGTACTTC
TRBV7-9	-	-	TRBJ2-1	CASSGRDGSSYNEQFF	TGTGCCAGCAGCGGGCGTGACGGAAGCTCCTACAATGAGCAGTTCTTC
TRBV7-9	-	-	TRBJ1-1	CASSLVRGGVDTEAFF	TGTGCCAGCAGCTTAGTTCGGGGGGGGGTAGACACTGAAGCTTTCTTT
TRBV7-2	-	few	TRBJ1-3	CASSLTPAGWGNTIYF	TGTGCCAGCAGCTTAACCCCGGCAGGGTGGGGAAACACCATATATTTT
TRBV2	-	-	TRBJ2-4	CASSESWSQYF	TGTGCCAGCAGTGAATCCTGGAGTCAGTACTTC
TRBV19	-	-	TRBJ1-6	CASSILPVRHNSPLHF	TGTGCCAGTAGTATACTCCCGGTGAGGCACAATTCACCCCTCCACTTT
TRBV6-5	-	-	TRBJ1-1	CASSPTQSTAEAFF	TGTGCCAGCAGTCCCACACAGTCCACTGCTGAAGCTTTCTTT
TRBV29-1	TRBD2	-	TRBJ2-1	CSVEAGGNYNEQFF	TGCAGCGTTGAAGCCGGGGGGAACTACAATGAGCAGTTCTTC
TRBV11-2	TRBD1	-	TRBJ2-3	CASSLGSGQDTQYF	TGTGCCAGCAGCTTAGGATCGGGACAGGATACGCAGTATTTT
TRBV7-3	-	-	TRBJ2-2	CASSLDPNRANTGELFF	TGTGCCAGCAGCTTAGATCCGAACCGCGCGAACACCGGGGAGCTGTTTTTT